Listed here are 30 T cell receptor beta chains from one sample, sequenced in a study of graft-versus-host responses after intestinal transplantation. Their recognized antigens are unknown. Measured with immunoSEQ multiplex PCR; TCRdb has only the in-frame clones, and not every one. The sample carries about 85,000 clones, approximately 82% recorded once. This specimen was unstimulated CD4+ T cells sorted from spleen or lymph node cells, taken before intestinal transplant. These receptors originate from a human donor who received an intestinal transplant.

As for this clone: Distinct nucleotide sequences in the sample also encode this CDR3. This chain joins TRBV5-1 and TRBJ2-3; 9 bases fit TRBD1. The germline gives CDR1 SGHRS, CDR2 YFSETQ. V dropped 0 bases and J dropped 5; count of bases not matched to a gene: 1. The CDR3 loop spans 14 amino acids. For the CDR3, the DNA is TGCGCCAGCAGCTTGGGACAGGGGGGAGATACGCAGTATTTT. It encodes CASSLGQGGDTQYF.

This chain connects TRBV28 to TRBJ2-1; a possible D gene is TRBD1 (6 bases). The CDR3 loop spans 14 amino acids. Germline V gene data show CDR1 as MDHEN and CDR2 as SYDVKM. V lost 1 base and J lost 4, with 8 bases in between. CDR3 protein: CASSLFGQYNEQFF. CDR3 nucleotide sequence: TGTGCCAGCAGTTTATTCGGACAGTACAATGAGCAGTTCTTC.

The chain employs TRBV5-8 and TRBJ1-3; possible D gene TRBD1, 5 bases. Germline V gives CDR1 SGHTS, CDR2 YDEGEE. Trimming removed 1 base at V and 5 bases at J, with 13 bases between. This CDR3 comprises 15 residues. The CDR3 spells CASSLRGVSRNTIYF. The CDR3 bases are TGTGCCAGCAGCTTGCGGGGGGTCTCCAGAAACACCATATATTTT.

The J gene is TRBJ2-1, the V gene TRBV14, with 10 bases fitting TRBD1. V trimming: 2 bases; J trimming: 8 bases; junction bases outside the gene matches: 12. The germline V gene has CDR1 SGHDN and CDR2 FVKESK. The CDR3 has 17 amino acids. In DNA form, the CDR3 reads TGTGCCAGCAGCCAAATAAGGGACAGGGGTAATGTTGATGAGCAGTTCTTC. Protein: CASSQIRDRGNVDEQFF.

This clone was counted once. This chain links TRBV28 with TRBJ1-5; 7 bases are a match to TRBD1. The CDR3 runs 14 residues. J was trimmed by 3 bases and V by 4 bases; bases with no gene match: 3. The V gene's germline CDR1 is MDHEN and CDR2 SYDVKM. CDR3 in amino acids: CASSSTGANQPQHF. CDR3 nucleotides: TGTGCCAGCAGTTCTACAGGGGCCAATCAGCCCCAGCATTTT.

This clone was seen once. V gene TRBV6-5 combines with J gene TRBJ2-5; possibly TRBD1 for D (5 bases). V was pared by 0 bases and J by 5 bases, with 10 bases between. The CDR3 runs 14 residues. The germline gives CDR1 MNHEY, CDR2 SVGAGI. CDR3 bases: TGTGCCAGCAGTTACTCTGGCAGGGTTGAGACCCAGTACTTC. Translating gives CASSYSGRVETQYF.

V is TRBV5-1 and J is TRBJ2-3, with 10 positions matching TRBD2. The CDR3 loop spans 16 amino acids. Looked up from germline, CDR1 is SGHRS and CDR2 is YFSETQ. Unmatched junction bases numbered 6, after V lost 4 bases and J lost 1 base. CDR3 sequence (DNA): TGCGCCAGCAGCCCTGGTCTAGCGGGAGGCACAGATACGCAGTATTTT. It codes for CASSPGLAGGTDTQYF.

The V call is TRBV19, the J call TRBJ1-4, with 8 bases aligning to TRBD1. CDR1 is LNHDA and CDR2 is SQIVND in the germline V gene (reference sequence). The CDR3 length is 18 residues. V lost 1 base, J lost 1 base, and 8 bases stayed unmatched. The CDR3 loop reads CASSIVPGQGGTNEKLFF. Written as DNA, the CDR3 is TGTGCCAGTAGTATAGTCCCCGGACAGGGTGGAACTAATGAAAAACTGTTTTTT.

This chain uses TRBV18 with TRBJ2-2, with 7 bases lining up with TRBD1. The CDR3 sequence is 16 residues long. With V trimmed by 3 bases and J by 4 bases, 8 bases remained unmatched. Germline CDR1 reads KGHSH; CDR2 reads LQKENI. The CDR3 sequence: CASSPYRDSLTGELFF. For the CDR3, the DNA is TGTGCCAGCTCACCCTATCGGGACAGCCTCACCGGGGAGCTGTTTTTT.

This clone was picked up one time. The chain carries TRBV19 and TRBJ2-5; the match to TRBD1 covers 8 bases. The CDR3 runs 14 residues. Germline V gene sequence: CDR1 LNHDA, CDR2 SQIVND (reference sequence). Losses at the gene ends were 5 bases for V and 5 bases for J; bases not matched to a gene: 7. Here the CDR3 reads CASSPLRGLETQYF. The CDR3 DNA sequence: TGTGCCAGTAGTCCTCTCAGGGGGCTGGAGACCCAGTACTTC.

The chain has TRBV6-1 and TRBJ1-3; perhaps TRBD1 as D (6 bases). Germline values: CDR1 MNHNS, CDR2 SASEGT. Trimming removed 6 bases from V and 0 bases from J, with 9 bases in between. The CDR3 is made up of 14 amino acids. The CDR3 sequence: CASSRDNSGNTIYF. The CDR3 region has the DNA TGTGCCAGCAGCAGGGACAACTCTGGAAACACCATATATTTT.

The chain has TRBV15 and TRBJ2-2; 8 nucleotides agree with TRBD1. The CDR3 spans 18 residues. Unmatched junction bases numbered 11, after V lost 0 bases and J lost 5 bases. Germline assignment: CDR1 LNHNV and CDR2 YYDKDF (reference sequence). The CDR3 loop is CATSRDPGGRGRTGELFF. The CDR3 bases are TGTGCCACCAGCAGAGATCCAGGAGGCAGGGGGCGAACCGGGGAGCTGTTTTTT.

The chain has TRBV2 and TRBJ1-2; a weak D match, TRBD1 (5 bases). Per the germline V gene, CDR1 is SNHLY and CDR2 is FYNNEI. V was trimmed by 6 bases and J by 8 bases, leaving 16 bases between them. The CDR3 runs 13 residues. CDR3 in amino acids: CASSEILGGGYTF. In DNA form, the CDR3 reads TGTGCCAGCAGCGAAATCTTGGGGGGGGGCTACACCTTC. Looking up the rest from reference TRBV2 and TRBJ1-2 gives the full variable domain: EPEVTQTPSHQVTQMGQEVILRCVPISNHLYFYWYRQILGQKVEFLVSFYNNEISEKSEIFDDQFSVERPDGSNFTLKIRSTKLEDSAMYFCASSEILGGGYTFGSGTRLTVV.

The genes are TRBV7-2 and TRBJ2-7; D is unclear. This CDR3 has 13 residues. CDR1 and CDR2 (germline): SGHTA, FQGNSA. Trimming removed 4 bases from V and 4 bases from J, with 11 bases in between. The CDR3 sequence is CASSSLYKYEQYF. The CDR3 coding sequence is TGTGCCAGCAGCTCCCTTTACAAATACGAGCAGTACTTC.

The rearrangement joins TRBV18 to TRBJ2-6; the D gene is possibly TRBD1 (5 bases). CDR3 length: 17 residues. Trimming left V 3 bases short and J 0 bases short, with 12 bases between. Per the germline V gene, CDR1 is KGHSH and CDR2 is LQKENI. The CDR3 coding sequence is TGTGCCAGCTCACCCTTAATACAGGCCTCTGGGGCCAACGTCCTGACTTTC. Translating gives CASSPLIQASGANVLTF. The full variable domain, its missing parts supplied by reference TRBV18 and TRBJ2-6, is NAGVMQNPRHLVRRRGQEARLRCSPMKGHSHVYWYRQLPEEGLKFMVYLQKENIIDESGMPKERFSAEFPKEGPSILRIQQVVRGDSAAYFCASSPLIQASGANVLTFGAGSRLTVL.

The CDR3 sequence is CASSSGTSGGELFF. Written as DNA, the CDR3 is TGTGCCAGCAGCTCAGGGACTAGCGGCGGGGAGCTGTTTTTT. J is TRBJ2-2 and V is TRBV7-3; 11 bases are shared with TRBD2. V dropped 4 bases and J dropped 7; count of bases not matched to a gene: 2. The CDR3 has 14 amino acids. Per germline, CDR1 SGHTA and CDR2 FQGTGA.

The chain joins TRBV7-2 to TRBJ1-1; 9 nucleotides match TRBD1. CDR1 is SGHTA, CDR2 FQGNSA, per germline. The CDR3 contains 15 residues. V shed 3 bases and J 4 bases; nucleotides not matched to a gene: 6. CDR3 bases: TGTGCCAGCAGCTTCCGGGACAGGGCGCTCACTGAAGCTTTCTTT. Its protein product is CASSFRDRALTEAFF.

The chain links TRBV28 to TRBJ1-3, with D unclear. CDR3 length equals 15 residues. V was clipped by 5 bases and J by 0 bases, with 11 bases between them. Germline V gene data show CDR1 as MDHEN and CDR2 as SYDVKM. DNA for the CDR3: TGTGCCAGCAGTCGCTACTTGAGCTCTGGAAACACCATATATTTT. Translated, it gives CASSRYLSSGNTIYF.

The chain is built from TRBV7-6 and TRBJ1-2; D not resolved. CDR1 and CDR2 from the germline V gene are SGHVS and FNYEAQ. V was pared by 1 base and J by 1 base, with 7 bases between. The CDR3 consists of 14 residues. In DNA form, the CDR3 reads TGTGCCAGCAGCTTAGGGCCGGGTAACTATGGCTACACCTTC. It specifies CASSLGPGNYGYTF.

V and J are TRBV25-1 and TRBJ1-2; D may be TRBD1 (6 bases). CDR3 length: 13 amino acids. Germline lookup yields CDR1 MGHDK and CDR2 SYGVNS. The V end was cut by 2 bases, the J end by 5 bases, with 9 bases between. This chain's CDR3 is CASSERTVYGYTF. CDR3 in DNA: TGTGCCAGCAGTGAAAGGACAGTTTATGGCTACACCTTC.

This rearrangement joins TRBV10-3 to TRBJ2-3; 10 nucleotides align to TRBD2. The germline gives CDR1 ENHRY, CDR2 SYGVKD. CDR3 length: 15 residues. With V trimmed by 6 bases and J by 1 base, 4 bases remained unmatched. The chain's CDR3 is CAISQGLAGTDTQYF. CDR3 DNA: TGTGCCATCAGCCAAGGACTAGCGGGCACAGATACGCAGTATTTT.

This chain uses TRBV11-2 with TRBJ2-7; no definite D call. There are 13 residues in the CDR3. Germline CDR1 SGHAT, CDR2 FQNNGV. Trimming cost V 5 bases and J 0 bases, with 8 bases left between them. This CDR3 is CASSRPGSYEQYF. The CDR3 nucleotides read TGTGCCAGCAGCCGGCCGGGCTCCTACGAGCAGTACTTC.

This CDR3 is CASSQRTGQTGYTF. The CDR3 coding sequence is TGTGCCAGCAGCCAACGGACAGGGCAGACTGGCTACACCTTC. V gene TRBV2 combines with J gene TRBJ1-2; TRBD1 matches 8 bases. The ends lost 6 bases at V and 7 bases at J; junction bases unmatched: 10. In germline, CDR1 is SNHLY, CDR2 FYNNEI. The CDR3 has 14 residues.

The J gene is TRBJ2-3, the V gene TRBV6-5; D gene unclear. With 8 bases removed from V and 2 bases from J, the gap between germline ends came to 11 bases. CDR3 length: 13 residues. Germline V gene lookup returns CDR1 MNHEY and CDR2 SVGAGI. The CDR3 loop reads CASGPPATDTQYF. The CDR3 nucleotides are TGTGCCAGCGGGCCCCCGGCCACAGATACGCAGTATTTT.

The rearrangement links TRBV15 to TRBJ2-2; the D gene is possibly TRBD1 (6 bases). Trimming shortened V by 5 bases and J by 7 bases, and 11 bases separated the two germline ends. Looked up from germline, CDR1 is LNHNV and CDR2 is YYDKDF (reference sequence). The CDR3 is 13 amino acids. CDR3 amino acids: CATSARTDGELFF. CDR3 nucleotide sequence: TGTGCCACCAGCGCCCGGACAGACGGGGAGCTGTTTTTT.

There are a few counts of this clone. The CDR3 region is CASSLGEAGPTDTQYF. Here the CDR3 DNA reads TGCGCCAGCAGCTTGGGGGAAGCGGGGCCCACAGATACGCAGTATTTT. The rearrangement joins TRBV5-1 to TRBJ2-3, with 7 bases identical to TRBD2. Germline assignment: CDR1 SGHRS and CDR2 YFSETQ. Trimming removed 0 bases from V and 2 bases from J; junction bases left unmatched: 6. This CDR3 is built from 16 residues.

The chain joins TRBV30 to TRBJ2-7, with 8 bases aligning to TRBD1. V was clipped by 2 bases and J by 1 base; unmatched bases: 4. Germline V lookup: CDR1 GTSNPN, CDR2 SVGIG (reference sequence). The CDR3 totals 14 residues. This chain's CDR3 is CAWSTGQGSYEQYF. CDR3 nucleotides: TGTGCCTGGAGTACTGGACAGGGTTCCTACGAGCAGTACTTC.

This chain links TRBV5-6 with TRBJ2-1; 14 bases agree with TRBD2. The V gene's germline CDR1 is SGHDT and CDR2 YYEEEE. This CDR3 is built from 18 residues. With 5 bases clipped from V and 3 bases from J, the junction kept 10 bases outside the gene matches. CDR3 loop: CASRLQGLAGDFYNEQFF. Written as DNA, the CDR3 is TGTGCCAGCAGGTTACAGGGACTAGCGGGAGATTTCTACAATGAGCAGTTCTTC.

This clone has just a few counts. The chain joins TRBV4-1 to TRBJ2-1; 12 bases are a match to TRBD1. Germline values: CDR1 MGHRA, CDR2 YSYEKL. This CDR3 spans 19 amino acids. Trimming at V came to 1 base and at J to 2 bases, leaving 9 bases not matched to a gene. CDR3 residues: CASSQVGTGGQIPYNEQFF. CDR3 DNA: TGCGCCAGCAGCCAAGTCGGGACAGGGGGCCAAATCCCCTACAATGAGCAGTTCTTC.

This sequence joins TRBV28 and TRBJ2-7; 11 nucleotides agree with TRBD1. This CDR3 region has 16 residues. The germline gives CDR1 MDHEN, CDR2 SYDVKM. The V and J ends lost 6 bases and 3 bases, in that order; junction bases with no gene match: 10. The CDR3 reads CASSRSGGTGGYEQYF. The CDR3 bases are TGTGCCAGCAGCCGTTCTGGGGGGACAGGGGGCTACGAGCAGTACTTC.